A single TCR beta chain is shown here with its context. V was pared by 2 bases and J by 8 bases, with 7 bases of the junction left unmatched. The CDR3 is 15 residues long. The germline gives CDR1 MDHEN, CDR2 SYDVKM. Study members were between about 18 and 89 years old and lived in 20 to 25 US regions. The study assigned cohorts using participant-reported clinical history. The data derive from a study of blood T cell repertoires in COVID-19. In the original workflow: Estimates of nucleated cell counts were drawn from the amplification of reference gene primers. Sequenced by immunoSEQ multiplex PCR; TCRdb stores in-frame clones only, minus some. V, J and clone size were drawn from that table, and D and trimming were deduced from the DNA. Of roughly 140,000 clones in the sample, about 82% are singletons; the top ten hold 6.2%.

The receptor was derived from a woman aged 40 to 50 who had recovered from COVID-19. Sequencing input: PBMCs or T cells enriched from blood (not recorded which). The chain combines TRBV28 with TRBJ1-2, with 11 bases matching TRBD1. Here the CDR3 DNA reads TGTGCCAGCAGTTTAGTCGGACAGGGGGCACAAGGCTACACCTTC. Its translation: CASSLVGQGAQGYTF.